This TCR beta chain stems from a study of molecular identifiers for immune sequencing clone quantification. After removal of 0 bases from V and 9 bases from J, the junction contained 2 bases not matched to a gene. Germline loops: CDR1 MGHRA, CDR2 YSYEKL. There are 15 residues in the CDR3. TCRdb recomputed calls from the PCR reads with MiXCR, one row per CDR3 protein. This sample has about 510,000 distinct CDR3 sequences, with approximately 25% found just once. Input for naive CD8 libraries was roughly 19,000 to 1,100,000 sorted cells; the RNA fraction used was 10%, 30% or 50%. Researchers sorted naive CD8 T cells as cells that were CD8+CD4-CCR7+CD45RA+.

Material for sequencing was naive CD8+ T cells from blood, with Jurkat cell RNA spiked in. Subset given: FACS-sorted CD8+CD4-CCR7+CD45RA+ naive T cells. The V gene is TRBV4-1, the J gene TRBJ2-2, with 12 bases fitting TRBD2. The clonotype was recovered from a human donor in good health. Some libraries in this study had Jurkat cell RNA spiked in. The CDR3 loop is CASSQETSGGRELFF. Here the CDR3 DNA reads TGCGCCAGCAGCCAAGAGACTAGCGGGGGCCGGGAGCTGTTTTTT.